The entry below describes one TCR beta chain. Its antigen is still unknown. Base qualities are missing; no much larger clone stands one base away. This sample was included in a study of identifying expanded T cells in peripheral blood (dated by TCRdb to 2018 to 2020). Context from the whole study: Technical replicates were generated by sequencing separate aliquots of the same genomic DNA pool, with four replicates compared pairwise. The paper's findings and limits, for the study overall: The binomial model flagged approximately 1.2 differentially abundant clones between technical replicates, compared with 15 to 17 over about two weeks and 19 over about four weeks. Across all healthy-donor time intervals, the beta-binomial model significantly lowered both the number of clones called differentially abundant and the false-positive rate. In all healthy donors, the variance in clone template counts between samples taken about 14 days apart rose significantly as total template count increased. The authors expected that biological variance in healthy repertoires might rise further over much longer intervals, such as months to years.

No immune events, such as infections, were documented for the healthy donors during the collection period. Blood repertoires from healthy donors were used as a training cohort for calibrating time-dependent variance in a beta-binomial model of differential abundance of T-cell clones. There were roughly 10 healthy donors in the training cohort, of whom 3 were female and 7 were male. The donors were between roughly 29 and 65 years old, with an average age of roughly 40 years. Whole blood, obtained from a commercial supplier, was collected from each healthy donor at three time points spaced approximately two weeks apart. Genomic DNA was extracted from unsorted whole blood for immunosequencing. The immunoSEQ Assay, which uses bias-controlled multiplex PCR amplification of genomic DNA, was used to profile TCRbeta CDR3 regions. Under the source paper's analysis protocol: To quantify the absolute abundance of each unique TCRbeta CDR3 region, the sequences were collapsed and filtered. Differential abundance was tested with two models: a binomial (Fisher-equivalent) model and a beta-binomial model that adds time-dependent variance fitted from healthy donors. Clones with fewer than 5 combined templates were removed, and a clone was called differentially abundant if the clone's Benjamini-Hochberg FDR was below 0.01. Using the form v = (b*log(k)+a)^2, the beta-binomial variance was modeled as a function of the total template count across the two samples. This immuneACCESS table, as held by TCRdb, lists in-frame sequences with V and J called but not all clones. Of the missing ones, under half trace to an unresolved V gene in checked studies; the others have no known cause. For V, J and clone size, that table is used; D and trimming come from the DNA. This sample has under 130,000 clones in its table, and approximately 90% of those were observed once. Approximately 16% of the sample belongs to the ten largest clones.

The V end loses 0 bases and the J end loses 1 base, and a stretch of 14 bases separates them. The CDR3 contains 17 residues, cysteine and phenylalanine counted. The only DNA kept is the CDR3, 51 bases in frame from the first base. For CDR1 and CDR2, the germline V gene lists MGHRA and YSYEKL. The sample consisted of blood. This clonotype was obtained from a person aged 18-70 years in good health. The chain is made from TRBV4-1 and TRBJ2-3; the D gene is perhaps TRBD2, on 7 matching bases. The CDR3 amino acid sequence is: CASSQEGGRGRTDTQYF. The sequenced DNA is TGCGCCAGCAGCCAAGAGGGGGGGCGGGGACGCACAGATACGCAGTATTTT.